The 26 T cell receptor beta chains listed next were all sequenced from one sample in a study of blood T cell repertoires in COVID-19. TCRdb's copy holds only in-frame clones and misses some; the assay was immunoSEQ multiplex PCR. This sample has 200,000 to 250,000 clones, with over 75% found just once. Sequenced sample: peripheral blood. These receptors came from a man aged 45-65 years with COVID-19, enrolled during active disease.

The V gene is TRBV18, the J gene TRBJ2-7; D possibly corresponds to TRBD1 (6 bases). V was trimmed by 3 bases and J by 2 bases, leaving 14 bases between them. This CDR3 has 15 amino acids. Germline values: CDR1 KGHSH, CDR2 LQKENI. CDR3: CASSPQQGHPYEQYF. CDR3 bases: TGTGCCAGCTCACCGCAACAGGGCCACCCCTACGAGCAGTACTTC.

As concerns this clone: One junction end disagrees with the germline gene, perhaps due to a read error. This rearrangement joins TRBV7-7 to TRBJ1-1; D gene ambiguous. The germline V gene encodes CDR1 SSHAT and CDR2 FNYEAQ (reference sequence). The CDR3 contains 14 residues. CDR3 sequence: CASSALDTNTEAFF. Here the CDR3 DNA reads TGTGCTAGCAGCGCCCTTGACACTAACACTGAAGCTTTCTTT.

The chain recombines TRBV24-1 with TRBJ1-1; 8 bases match TRBD1. The CDR3 extends over 16 amino acids. V lost 9 bases to trimming and J lost 0 bases; unmatched junction nucleotides: 11. Germline lookup yields CDR1 KGHDR and CDR2 SFDVKD. This CDR3 reads CATGPGTGAMNTEAFF. The DNA for the CDR3 is TGTGCCACCGGGCCCGGGACAGGTGCAATGAACACTGAAGCTTTCTTT.

At least ten counts were recorded for this clone. The V call is TRBV7-6, the J call TRBJ1-5; possible D gene TRBD1, 6 bases. Germline-derived CDR1 and CDR2 are SGHVS and FNYEAQ. The CDR3 has 15 amino acids. Trimming pared 1 base from V and 7 bases from J, leaving 14 bases between. The CDR3 region has the DNA TGTGCCAGCAGCTTAGGTTCAGGGGTGGGACAGCCCCAGCATTTT. This translates into CASSLGSGVGQPQHF.

CDR3 nucleotide sequence: TGCAGTGCTAGTTGGAGACAGGGGTTTCGAGAGACCCAGTACTTC. It translates to CSASWRQGFRETQYF. The chain joins TRBV20-1 to TRBJ2-5, with TRBD1 identical over 8 bases. Trimming cost V 3 bases and J 4 bases; bases outside gene matches: 10. CDR3 length: 15 residues. The V gene's germline CDR1 is DFQATT and CDR2 SNEGSKA (reference sequence).

This clone was seen only once. The V and J genes are TRBV12-3 or TRBV12-4 and TRBJ1-2; D is undetermined. The CDR3 is 12 amino acids. Trimming pared 5 bases from V and 7 bases from J, leaving 11 bases between. CDR3 region: CASSDDQVGYTF. The CDR3 DNA sequence: TGTGCCAGCAGTGACGACCAGGTTGGCTACACCTTC.

The CDR3 DNA reads TGTGCCAGCGCCAGGGGTGGGACTGAAGCTTTCTTT. Protein sequence: CASARGGTEAFF. This chain connects TRBV5-6 to TRBJ1-1, with D tentatively TRBD1 (6 bases). CDR3 length equals 12 residues. Germline CDR1 SGHDT, CDR2 YYEEEE. Trimming removed 7 bases from V and 5 bases from J, with 12 bases in between.

Points on this clone: At one end the junction does not follow the germline gene, possibly because of a read error. The rearrangement joins TRBV7-2 to TRBJ1-2; 7 bases agree with TRBD1. Germline lookup yields CDR1 SGHTA and CDR2 FQGNSA. CDR3 size: 15 residues. CDR3 in amino acids: CASSLGAGTVSGYTF. The CDR3 DNA follows: TGTGCCAGCAGTTTAGGGGCGGGGACAGTGAGTGGCTACACCTTC.

This clone occurred a few times. V usage is TRBV2 and J usage is TRBJ1-5; TRBD1 matches 7 bases. The CDR3 extends over 14 amino acids. Germline values: CDR1 SNHLY, CDR2 FYNNEI. The junction had 11 bases not matched to a gene; V was cut back by 9 bases and J by 6 bases. The CDR3: CASEPGQRIQPQHF. The DNA for the CDR3 is TGTGCCAGTGAACCGGGACAGCGAATTCAGCCCCAGCATTTT.

The chain carries TRBV11-2 and TRBJ2-1, with 7 bases identical to TRBD2. The CDR3 totals 14 residues. Trimming at V came to 2 bases and at J to 6 bases, leaving 4 bases not matched to a gene. Germline V gene sequence: CDR1 SGHAT, CDR2 FQNNGV. The CDR3 DNA follows: TGTGCCAGCAGCTTATTGAGCGGGGCCAATGAGCAGTTCTTC. Amino acids: CASSLLSGANEQFF.

The chain joins TRBV3-1 (or the pseudogene TRBV3-2) to TRBJ2-2, with 10 bases matching TRBD1. The CDR3 has 15 amino acids. Germline V gives CDR1 LGHDT, CDR2 YNNKEL (reference sequence). V lost 6 bases, J lost 3 bases, and 4 bases stayed unmatched. The chain's CDR3 is CASRPGTGDTGELFF. The CDR3 nucleotides are TGTGCCAGCAGACCCGGGACAGGGGACACCGGGGAGCTGTTTTTT.

The V and J genes are TRBV4-1 and TRBJ1-4, with a weak D call TRBD1 (5 bases). V dropped 4 bases and J dropped 8 bases, with 14 bases sitting between them. CDR3 length: 14 residues. The germline CDR1 and CDR2 sequences are MGHRA and YSYEKL. The CDR3 region is CASSRAPGDEKLFF. The DNA for the CDR3 is TGCGCCAGCAGCCGGGCACCGGGGGACGAAAAACTGTTTTTT.

This clone appeared a single time. The chain couples TRBV28 to TRBJ1-3; D remains ambiguous. The germline CDR1 and CDR2 sequences are MDHEN and SYDVKM. Trimming cost V 5 bases and J 0 bases, with 14 bases left between them. This CDR3 spans 16 amino acids. The CDR3 reads CASSPRRVASGNTIYF. The CDR3 bases are TGTGCCAGCAGTCCGCGCCGGGTTGCCTCTGGAAACACCATATATTTT.

V gene TRBV10-3 combines with J gene TRBJ2-7; perhaps TRBD1 as D (5 bases). Germline assignment: CDR1 ENHRY and CDR2 SYGVKD. Trimming pared 4 bases from V and 6 bases from J, leaving 10 bases between. CDR3 length: 12 amino acids. The CDR3 sequence: CAISADSGEQYF. The CDR3 bases are TGTGCCATCAGTGCAGACAGTGGCGAGCAGTACTTC.

The V and J genes are TRBV2 and TRBJ2-3, with no clear D. The length of the CDR3 is 14 residues. V was cut by 6 bases and J by 2 bases, with 12 bases left in between. Germline V gene sequence: CDR1 SNHLY, CDR2 FYNNEI. DNA for the CDR3: TGTGCCAGCAGGCGGATGCGAACCACAGATACGCAGTATTTT. This codes for CASRRMRTTDTQYF.

The rearrangement uses TRBV5-1 and TRBJ2-1; D perhaps matches TRBD1 (6 bases). V dropped 4 bases and J dropped 4 bases, with 12 bases sitting between them. This CDR3 is 14 amino acids long. CDR1 SGHRS and CDR2 YFSETQ come from the germline V gene. Here the CDR3 reads CASSLPDSYNEQFF. The CDR3 DNA is TGCGCCAGCAGCCTCCCGGACAGTTACAATGAGCAGTTCTTC.

V is TRBV5-1 and J is TRBJ2-7; the match to TRBD1 covers 7 bases. CDR3 size: 14 residues. The V segment lost 4 bases and the J segment 2 bases; nucleotides outside the gene matches: 6. Germline V gene lookup returns CDR1 SGHRS and CDR2 YFSETQ. The CDR3 loop is CASSNQGEPYEQYF. The CDR3 DNA reads TGCGCCAGCAGCAACCAGGGGGAACCCTACGAGCAGTACTTC.

The V and J genes are TRBV27 and TRBJ1-1, with 8 positions matching TRBD1. CDR3 length equals 13 residues. Germline values: CDR1 MNHEY, CDR2 SMNVEV (reference sequence). V trimming: 6 bases; J trimming: 4 bases; junction bases outside the gene matches: 4. Here the CDR3 DNA reads TGTGCCAGCAGGCGCACAGGGGGCACTGAAGCTTTCTTT. This sequence encodes CASRRTGGTEAFF.

V and J are TRBV27 and TRBJ1-5, with D possibly matching TRBD1 (5 bases). Trimming cost V 8 bases and J 8 bases, with 16 bases left between them. Germline values: CDR1 MNHEY, CDR2 SMNVEV (reference sequence). The CDR3 has 13 amino acids. Here the CDR3 reads CASRGGWGEPQHF. The CDR3 nucleotides are TGTGCCAGCCGCGGGGGTTGGGGTGAGCCCCAGCATTTT.

The DNA for the CDR3 is TGTGCCAGCAGTCCCCACAGTGTTGGTAATTCACCCCTCCACTTT. Protein sequence: CASSPHSVGNSPLHF. J is TRBJ1-6 and V is TRBV6-5, with D uncertain. CDR1 and CDR2 (germline): MNHEY, SVGAGI. The germline V and J ends were trimmed by 5 bases and 6 bases, with 14 bases remaining between them. The CDR3 consists of 15 residues.

The chain joins TRBV28 to TRBJ2-3; 9 positions match TRBD2. From germline, CDR1 is MDHEN and CDR2 SYDVKM. CDR3 length: 13 amino acids. Losses at the gene ends were 8 bases for V and 2 bases for J; bases not matched to a gene: 2. Here the CDR3 reads CASAGGPTDTQYF. The CDR3 DNA sequence: TGTGCCAGCGCGGGGGGGCCCACAGATACGCAGTATTTT.

The chain couples TRBV29-1 to TRBJ1-1, with TRBD1 as a possible D gene (5 bases). Germline-derived CDR1 and CDR2 are SQVTM and ANQGSEA. This CDR3 spans 14 amino acids. Written as DNA, the CDR3 is TGCACCCTAACCCGGACACCTATGAACACTGAAGCTTTCTTT. Its protein is CTLTRTPMNTEAFF.

The chain employs TRBV4-3 and TRBJ2-3, with D uncertain. Trimming shortened V by 0 bases and J by 2 bases, and 9 bases separated the two germline ends. Germline V gene lookup returns CDR1 LGHNA and CDR2 YSLEER. CDR3 size: 15 residues. Written as DNA, the CDR3 is TGCGCCAGCAGCCAAGATCCTAGTAACACAGATACGCAGTATTTT. Its protein product is CASSQDPSNTDTQYF.

CDR3: CASSLDGYAPSYNEQFF. The CDR3 DNA sequence: TGCGCCAGCAGCTTGGACGGTTACGCTCCCTCCTACAATGAGCAGTTCTTC. The chain recombines TRBV5-1 with TRBJ2-1; D is uncertain. CDR1 and CDR2 from the germline V gene are SGHRS and YFSETQ. There are 17 residues in the CDR3. With 0 bases removed from V and 0 bases from J, the gap between germline ends came to 13 bases.

The chain is built from TRBV6-5 and TRBJ1-1, with D tentatively TRBD1 (5 bases). The V end lost 0 bases, the J end lost 3 bases, and 8 bases lay between the germline ends. Germline-derived CDR1 and CDR2 are MNHEY and SVGAGI. There are 14 residues in the CDR3. CDR3: CASSYSPRDTEAFF. As DNA, the CDR3 is TGTGCCAGCAGTTACTCCCCCAGGGACACTGAAGCTTTCTTT.

The chain employs TRBV3-1 (or the pseudogene TRBV3-2) and TRBJ2-5; TRBD2 agrees at 10 bases. Germline CDR1 reads LGHDT; CDR2 reads YNNKEL (reference sequence). The CDR3 loop spans 18 amino acids. J was trimmed by 2 bases and V by 1 base; bases with no gene match: 10. CDR3 sequence: CASSQVLAGGQDQETQYF. CDR3 sequence (DNA): TGTGCCAGCAGCCAAGTTTTAGCGGGGGGCCAAGATCAAGAGACCCAGTACTTC.